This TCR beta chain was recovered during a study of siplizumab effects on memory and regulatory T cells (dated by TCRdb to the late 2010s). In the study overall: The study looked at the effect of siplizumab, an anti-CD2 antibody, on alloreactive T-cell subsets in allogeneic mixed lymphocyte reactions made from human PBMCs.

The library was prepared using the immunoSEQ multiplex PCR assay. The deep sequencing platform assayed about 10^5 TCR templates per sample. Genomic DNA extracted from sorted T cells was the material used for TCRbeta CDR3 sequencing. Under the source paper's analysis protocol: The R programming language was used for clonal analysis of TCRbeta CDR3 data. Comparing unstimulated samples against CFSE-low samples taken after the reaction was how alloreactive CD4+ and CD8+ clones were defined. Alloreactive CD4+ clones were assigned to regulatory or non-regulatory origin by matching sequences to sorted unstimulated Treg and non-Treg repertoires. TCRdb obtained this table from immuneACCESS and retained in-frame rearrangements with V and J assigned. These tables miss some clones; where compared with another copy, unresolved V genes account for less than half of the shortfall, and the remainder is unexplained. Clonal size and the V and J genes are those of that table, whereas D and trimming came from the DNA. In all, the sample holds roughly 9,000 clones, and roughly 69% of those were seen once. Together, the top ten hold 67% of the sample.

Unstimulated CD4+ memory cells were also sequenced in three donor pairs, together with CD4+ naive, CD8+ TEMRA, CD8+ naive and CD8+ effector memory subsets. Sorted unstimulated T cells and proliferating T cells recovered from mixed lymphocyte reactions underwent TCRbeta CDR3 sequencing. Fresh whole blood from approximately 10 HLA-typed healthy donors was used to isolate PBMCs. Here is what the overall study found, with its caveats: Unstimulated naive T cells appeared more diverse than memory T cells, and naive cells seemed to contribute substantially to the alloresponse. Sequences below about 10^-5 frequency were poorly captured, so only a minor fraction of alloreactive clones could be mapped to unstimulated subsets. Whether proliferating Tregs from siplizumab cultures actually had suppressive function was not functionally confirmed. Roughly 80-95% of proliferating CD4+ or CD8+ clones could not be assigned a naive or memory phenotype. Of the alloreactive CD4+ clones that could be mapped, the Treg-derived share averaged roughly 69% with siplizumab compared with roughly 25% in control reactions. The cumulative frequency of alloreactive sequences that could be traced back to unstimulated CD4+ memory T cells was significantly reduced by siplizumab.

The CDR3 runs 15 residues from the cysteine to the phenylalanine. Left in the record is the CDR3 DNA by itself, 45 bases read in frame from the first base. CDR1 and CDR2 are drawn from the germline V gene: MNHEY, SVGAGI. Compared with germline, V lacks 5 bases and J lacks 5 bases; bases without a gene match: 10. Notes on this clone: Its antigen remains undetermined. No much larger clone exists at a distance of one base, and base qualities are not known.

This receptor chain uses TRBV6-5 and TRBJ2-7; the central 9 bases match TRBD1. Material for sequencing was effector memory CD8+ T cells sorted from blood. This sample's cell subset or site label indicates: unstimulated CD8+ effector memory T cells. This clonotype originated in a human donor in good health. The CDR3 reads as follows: CASSRRTGAFDEQYF. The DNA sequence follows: TGTGCCAGCAGTAGGAGGACAGGGGCTTTCGACGAGCAGTACTTC.